One sample yielded the 24 T cell receptor beta chains listed below, sequenced in a study of cytomegalovirus exposure and HLA in healthy donors. The PCR contained 60 Vbeta and 13 Jbeta primers. Assay: immunoSEQ multiplex PCR; the TCRdb copy retains only in-frame clones and omits some. The sample table includes some 180,000 clones. Sequencing used PBMCs. Receptors were obtained from a man aged 25-45 years in good health and CMV-seronegative.

A remark on this clone: Compared with germline, one end of the junction differs, possibly owing to a read error. The rearrangement joins TRBV7-2 to TRBJ1-5; D is uncertain. Germline lookup yields CDR1 SGHTA and CDR2 FQGNSA. The CDR3 contains 14 residues. The CDR3 nucleotides read TGTGCCAGCGGCTTACCTTATAGCAATCAGCCCCAGCATTTT. Amino acid sequence: CASGLPYSNQPQHF.

V usage is TRBV5-4 and J usage is TRBJ2-1; D may be TRBD2 (6 bases). Trimming cost V 2 bases and J 3 bases, with 15 bases left between them. In germline, CDR1 is SGHNT, CDR2 YYREEE (reference sequence). This CDR3 comprises 16 residues. CDR3 amino acids: CASSFSTSVGYNEQFF. The CDR3, as DNA: TGTGCCAGCAGCTTTTCGACTAGTGTAGGCTACAATGAGCAGTTCTTC.

The chain uses TRBV5-1 and TRBJ1-1; no reliable D call. This CDR3 is 13 amino acids long. CDR1 is SGHRS, CDR2 YFSETQ, per germline. V lost 0 bases and J 0 bases, leaving 3 bases between the germline ends. In nucleotides, the CDR3 is TGCGCCAGCAGCTTGGGGCTGAACACTGAAGCTTTCTTT. The encoded protein is CASSLGLNTEAFF.

The chain employs TRBV9 and TRBJ2-5, with D maybe TRBD2 (5 bases). With 4 bases removed from V and 2 bases from J, the gap between germline ends came to 15 bases. There are 15 residues in the CDR3. Germline V gives CDR1 SGDLS, CDR2 YYNGEE. CDR3 coding DNA: TGTGCCAGCAGCCCAAGCGGTGGTGATCAAGAGACCCAGTACTTC. This sequence encodes CASSPSGGDQETQYF. Using reference TRBV9 and TRBJ2-5 for the parts outside the CDR3, the full variable domain is DSGVTQTPKHLITATGQRVTLRCSPRSGDLSVYWYQQSLDQGLQFLIQYYNGEERAKGNILERFSAQQFPDLHSELNLSSLELGDSALYFCASSPSGGDQETQYFGPGTRLLVL.

The chain recombines TRBV5-1 with TRBJ2-5; 13 nucleotides agree with TRBD2. V was clipped by 0 bases and J by 4 bases; unmatched bases: 3. The CDR3 runs 16 residues. Germline CDR1 and CDR2: SGHRS and YFSETQ. CDR3 nucleotides: TGCGCCAGCAGCTTGGGGACTAGCGGGGGCAGAGAGACCCAGTACTTC. This sequence encodes CASSLGTSGGRETQYF.

The chain couples TRBV5-6 to TRBJ2-5; D remains ambiguous. The CDR3 consists of 13 residues. Germline lookup yields CDR1 SGHDT and CDR2 YYEEEE. The V gene lost 4 bases and the J gene lost 2 bases, with 9 bases spanning the gap. The CDR3 DNA follows: TGTGCCAGCAGCCCGGGTTTTCAAGAGACCCAGTACTTC. Protein: CASSPGFQETQYF.

This chain connects TRBV9 to TRBJ1-3; D is possibly TRBD1 (5 bases). Germline CDR1 reads SGDLS; CDR2 reads YYNGEE. The CDR3 is 17 residues long. V lost 0 bases and J 2 bases, leaving 15 bases between the germline ends. DNA for the CDR3: TGTGCCAGCAGCGTAGCTTCAGGGTACCCACCTGGAAACACCATATATTTT. This gives the protein CASSVASGYPPGNTIYF.

V is TRBV7-9 and J is TRBJ1-5, with a weak D call TRBD1 (6 bases). The V end lost 3 bases, the J end lost 9 bases, and 15 bases lay between the germline ends. Germline loops: CDR1 SEHNR, CDR2 FQNEAQ (reference sequence). CDR3 length equals 14 residues. The CDR3 reads CASSLGGAKPPQHF. In nucleotides, the CDR3 is TGTGCCAGCAGCTTGGGGGGGGCGAAGCCGCCCCAGCATTTT.

The chain combines TRBV28 with TRBJ2-3; 8 bases align to TRBD1. Trimming cost V 6 bases and J 4 bases; bases outside gene matches: 9. This CDR3 contains 15 residues. Germline V gene data show CDR1 as MDHEN and CDR2 as SYDVKM. In nucleotides, the CDR3 is TGTGCCAGCAGACTCGGACAGGGATGGGCAGATACGCAGTATTTT. Encoded protein: CASRLGQGWADTQYF.

The chain links TRBV29-1 to TRBJ2-2; D possibly corresponds to TRBD1 (5 bases). Trimming removed 5 bases at V and 0 bases at J, with 10 bases between. Germline CDR1 SQVTM, CDR2 ANQGSEA. This CDR3 spans 14 amino acids. The CDR3 protein is CSVPPGTNTGELFF. CDR3 in DNA: TGCAGCGTTCCCCCAGGGACGAACACCGGGGAGCTGTTTTTT.

The chain links TRBV7-2 to TRBJ1-6; D is unresolved. The CDR3 is 14 residues long. With 5 bases removed from V and 8 bases from J, the gap between germline ends came to 13 bases. Germline CDR1 SGHTA, CDR2 FQGNSA. The CDR3 loop is CASSERIGDSPLHF. CDR3 coding DNA: TGTGCCAGCAGCGAACGGATCGGGGATTCACCCCTCCACTTT.

V usage is TRBV2 and J usage is TRBJ1-3, with no clear D. V lost 4 bases and J 4 bases, leaving 8 bases between the germline ends. Per the germline V gene, CDR1 is SNHLY and CDR2 is FYNNEI. The CDR3 is 13 residues long. The CDR3 region has the DNA TGTGCCAGCAGTGGAAGGAGGGGAAACACCATATATTTT. It codes for CASSGRRGNTIYF.

The chain joins TRBV19 to TRBJ2-2; the D gene is possibly TRBD1 (5 bases). Germline lookup yields CDR1 LNHDA and CDR2 SQIVND (reference sequence). V was clipped by 6 bases and J by 6 bases, with 14 bases between them. This CDR3 comprises 14 residues. CDR3 nucleotide sequence: TGTGCCAGTAGCAGGGCCCTCAGCTCCGGGGAGCTGTTTTTT. This gives the protein CASSRALSSGELFF.

The chain couples TRBV19 to TRBJ1-6; 9 nucleotides align to TRBD1. Trimming at V came to 5 bases and at J to 10 bases, leaving 6 bases not matched to a gene. The CDR3 contains 14 residues. The germline V gene encodes CDR1 LNHDA and CDR2 SQIVND (reference sequence). CDR3 nucleotide sequence: TGTGCCAGTAGTCCCGGACAGGGGTTCTCACCCCTCCACTTT. Residues: CASSPGQGFSPLHF.

This chain joins TRBV4-2 and TRBJ2-1, with TRBD2 identical over 11 bases. The J segment lost 3 bases and the V segment lost 1 base, leaving 14 bases of the junction unmatched. CDR1 LGHNA and CDR2 YNFKEQ come from the germline V gene. This CDR3 contains 20 residues. CDR3 coding DNA: TGTGCCAGCAGCCAAGTTTTCCTTTCCACTAGCGGGGGAAACTACAATGAGCAGTTCTTC. Translating it yields CASSQVFLSTSGGNYNEQFF.

The CDR3 sequence: CASSLTRQGKAGELFF. The CDR3 nucleotides are TGTGCCAGCAGCTTAACGAGGCAGGGGAAGGCCGGGGAGCTGTTTTTT. The J gene is TRBJ2-2, the V gene TRBV7-3, with D possibly matching TRBD1 (6 bases). The CDR3 has 16 residues. Germline V lookup: CDR1 SGHTA, CDR2 FQGTGA. Trimming shortened V by 0 bases and J by 6 bases, and 14 bases separated the two germline ends.

A remark on this clone: Different DNA sequences within this sample yield the same CDR3. V gene TRBV4-1 combines with J gene TRBJ2-5, with D tentatively TRBD2 (7 bases). The V gene's germline CDR1 is MGHRA and CDR2 YSYEKL. The CDR3 has 16 amino acids. V was clipped by 7 bases and J by 4 bases, with 22 bases between them. The CDR3 region is CASNREGRVGRETQYF. As DNA, the CDR3 is TGCGCCAGCAACAGGGAGGGACGGGTAGGCCGAGAGACCCAGTACTTC.

The chain employs TRBV1 and TRBJ1-1; the table's D call, TRBD1, was not checked against the DNA. TRBV1 is assigned pseudogene status. The CDR3 contains 15 residues. The CDR3, as DNA: TGCACCAGCAGCCAGAAATACCAGGGGGACACTGAAGCTTTCTTT. Translating gives CTSSQKYQGDTEAFF.

The chain recombines TRBV7-6 with TRBJ2-7; D is unclear. CDR3 length equals 12 residues. Germline V gene data show CDR1 as SGHVS and CDR2 as FNYEAQ. V was trimmed by 0 bases and J by 6 bases, leaving 6 bases between them. CDR3 DNA sequence: TGTGCCAGCAGCTTAGCTAGTGCCGAGCAGTACTTC. This codes for CASSLASAEQYF.

V gene TRBV5-1 combines with J gene TRBJ2-1; 7 positions agree with TRBD2. V lost 0 bases, J lost 6 bases, and 3 bases stayed unmatched. The V gene's germline CDR1 is SGHRS and CDR2 YFSETQ. The CDR3 consists of 14 residues. The CDR3 DNA is TGCGCCAGCAGCTTGGCCAGGGAGGGCAATGAGCAGTTCTTC. It yields the protein CASSLAREGNEQFF. Looking up the rest from reference TRBV5-1 and TRBJ2-1 gives the full variable domain: KAGVTQTPRYLIKTRGQQVTLSCSPISGHRSVSWYQQTPGQGLQFLFEYFSETQRNKGNFPGRFSGRQFSNSRSEMNVSTLELGDSALYLCASSLAREGNEQFFGPGTRLTVL.

The chain is built from TRBV27 and TRBJ1-6; no reliable D call. The germline V and J ends were trimmed by 3 bases and 7 bases, with 10 bases remaining between them. The length of the CDR3 is 14 residues. CDR1 MNHEY and CDR2 SMNVEV come from the germline V gene (reference sequence). CDR3 residues: CASSLGSMNSPLHF. CDR3 in DNA: TGTGCCAGCAGTTTGGGCAGTATGAATTCACCCCTCCACTTT.

This chain links TRBV27 with TRBJ1-1, with D maybe TRBD1 (5 bases). Germline-derived CDR1 and CDR2 are MNHEY and SMNVEV (reference sequence). V was shortened by 4 bases and J by 4 bases, with 13 bases between the two germline ends. The CDR3 length is 14 residues. The CDR3 region has the DNA TGTGCCAGCAGTTCCCGGGCGCAGGGCACTGAAGCTTTCTTT. Amino acids: CASSSRAQGTEAFF.

The rearrangement joins TRBV19 to TRBJ1-5; D may be TRBD1 (5 bases). The CDR3 is made up of 14 amino acids. V lost 5 bases to trimming and J lost 9 bases, with 17 bases between them. Germline CDR1 LNHDA, CDR2 SQIVND (reference sequence). CDR3 DNA: TGTGCCAGTAGTGCCCCAGGGCAGCTTGGGCCCCAGCATTTT. This sequence encodes CASSAPGQLGPQHF.

This chain connects TRBV29-1 to TRBJ1-2; D perhaps matches TRBD1 (6 bases). V lost 7 bases, J lost 4 bases, and 16 bases lay in between. Germline V gives CDR1 SQVTM, CDR2 ANQGSEA. The length of the CDR3 is 13 residues. The CDR3 DNA reads TGCAGCGGTGGTGGTGGGGGCCTCTATGGCTACACCTTC. Residues: CSGGGGGLYGYTF. The full variable domain, with the rest looked up from reference TRBV29-1 and TRBJ1-2, is SAVISQKPSRDICQRGTSLTIQCQVDSQVTMMFWYRQQPGQSLTLIATANQGSEATYESGFVIDKFPISRPNLTFSTLTVSNMSPEDSSIYLCSGGGGGLYGYTFGSGTRLTVV.